This T cell receptor (beta chain) was profiled in a study of T-cell reconstitution after alpha-beta-depleted transplantation in children listed by TCRdb under 2016. For context, the study as a whole: T-cell immune reconstitution after TCRalphabeta/CD19-depleted allogeneic hematopoietic cell transplantation in children was quantitatively tracked in the study by means of TCR repertoire profiling.

Library construction relied on PCR. The sequencer listed for this sample is Illumina HiSeq 2500. Molecular barcoding was employed in the preparation of TCR libraries, with unique molecular identifiers being used to normalize TCRbeta repertoire quantification. Using fastp at Q25 and MiXCR, TCRdb reprocessed the public reads and kept productive beta chains. Rows merge per CDR3 protein into single entries with the most common DNA and genes. This sample lists approximately 99,000 distinct CDR3 sequences; approximately 6.6% were detected once. The leading ten clones occupy roughly 20% of the sample. V and J are trimmed by 4 bases and 0 bases, and the gene matches miss 13 bases of the junction. The CDR3 covers 18 residues, taking in both the cysteine and the phenylalanine. Of the read, only the CDR3 DNA is kept; its 54 bases are in frame from base 1. Sequences LGHNA (CDR1) and YSLEER (CDR2) are obtained from the germline V gene.

Overall study results and their limits: Over subsequent months, a decline in hyperexpanded clone frequencies was noted, and after one year, T-cell counts and TCRbeta diversity were mostly ascribed to newly produced T cells. In some patients, high TCRbeta diversity at day 60 was attributed to recipient T cells and intrathymic progenitors that had survived conditioning. About two months after transplant, the apparently early recovery of alphabetaT-cell counts reportedly depended on just several hundred clones that had expanded rapidly and came from non-depleted graft cells.

Ten or more counts support this clonotype. The clone's antigen remains unknown. No much larger clone is present one base from it, and per-base qualities are unavailable. Taken with the paper, the label for treatment or condition translates to: allogeneic hematopoietic cell transplantation with graft depleted of TCRalphabeta T cells and CD19 B cells. TCRalphabeta/CD19-depleted allogeneic hematopoietic cell grafts were given to the transplant recipients, all of whom were children. The sequence links TRBV4-3 to TRBJ2-7, with 9 bases aligning to TRBD2. Material: PBMCs, mostly from graft donor cells, obtained 360 days after TCRalphabeta/CD19-depleted stem cell transplant. The source is a male patient aged 2-15 years who had a stem cell transplant for acute lymphoblastic leukemia, so the T cells may come from the graft donor. The nucleotides are TGCGCCAGCAGCCTTCAGATCTTAGCGGGAGACCCCTCCTACGAGCAGTACTTC. Translated, it gives CASSLQILAGDPSYEQYF.